This T cell receptor (beta chain) appears in the sequencing data of a study of Tregs in tolerant kidney transplant recipients. The assay was immunoSEQ multiplex PCR, and TCRdb's table has in-frame clones only and misses some. Of about 100,000 clones in the sample, 93% are singletons; the top ten hold 0.4% to 0.55%. The CDR3 totals 13 residues. Between the trimmed V and J ends, which lost 4 bases and 5 bases, there was a span of 12 bases. From germline, CDR1 is ENHRY and CDR2 SYGVKD. Study results and caveats: Donor-specific Treg expansion exceeded global Treg expansion in tolerant patients, suggesting antigen drive.

A remark on this clone: What it binds is unknown. Likely a read error: the CDR3 ends without its conserved phenylalanine or tryptophan.

This specimen was CD4+ T cells from blood, taken before the transplant. This chain joins TRBV10-3 and TRBJ2-7; maybe TRBD1 (5 bases). The sequence came from a human donor who received a combined kidney and bone marrow transplant. CDR3: CAISVPQGNEQYL. CDR3 coding DNA: TGTGCCATCAGTGTTCCCCAGGGAAACGAGCAGTACCTC.